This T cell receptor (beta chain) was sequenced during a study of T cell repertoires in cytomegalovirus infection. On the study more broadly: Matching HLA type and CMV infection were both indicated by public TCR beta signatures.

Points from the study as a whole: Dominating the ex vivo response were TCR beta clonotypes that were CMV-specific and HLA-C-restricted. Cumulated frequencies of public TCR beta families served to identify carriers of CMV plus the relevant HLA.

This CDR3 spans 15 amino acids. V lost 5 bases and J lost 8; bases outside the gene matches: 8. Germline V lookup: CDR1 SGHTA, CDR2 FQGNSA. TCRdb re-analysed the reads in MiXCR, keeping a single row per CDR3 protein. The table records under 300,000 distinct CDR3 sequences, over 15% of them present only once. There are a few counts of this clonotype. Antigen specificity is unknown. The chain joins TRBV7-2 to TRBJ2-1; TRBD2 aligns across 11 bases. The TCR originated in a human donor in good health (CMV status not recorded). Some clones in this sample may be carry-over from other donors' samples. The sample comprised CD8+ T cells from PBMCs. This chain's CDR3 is CASSISGGALYEQFF. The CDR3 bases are TGTGCCAGCAGCATTAGCGGGGGGGCTCTTTATGAGCAGTTCTTC.